The clone carrying this TCR beta chain was seen many times. This entry is derived from a study of T-cell reconstitution after alpha-beta-depleted transplantation in children. The TCRbeta library incorporated unique molecular identifiers. MiXCR, applied by TCRdb to the PCR reads, yields one record per CDR3 protein. The data show some 640,000 distinct CDR3 sequences, 16% seen once. Unmatched junction bases numbered 12, after V lost 3 bases and J lost 4 bases. CDR1 and CDR2 (germline): SQVTM, ANQGSEA. The CDR3 is 16 residues long. The TCR sequence derives from a human donor who donated a stem cell graft to a child with acute myeloid leukemia. Specimen: PBMCs from the stem cell graft donor, collected from the stem cell graft. This chain uses TRBV29-1 with TRBJ2-1; 7 bases agree with TRBD1. CDR3 in amino acids: CSVDLSGQSPYNEQFF. In DNA form, the CDR3 reads TGCAGCGTTGATCTTTCGGGACAGAGCCCATACAATGAGCAGTTCTTC.